A selection of T cell receptor beta chains follows, all from one sample in a study of blood T cell repertoires in COVID-19. TCRdb's copy holds only in-frame clones and misses some; the assay was immunoSEQ multiplex PCR. The repertoire holds hundreds of thousands of clones, with roughly 90% as singletons. The sample taken for sequencing was peripheral blood. The origin of the receptors is a middle-aged man with acute or convalescent COVID-19. Each CDR3 is given with its conserved first and last residue. The order of the fields is D gene, V gene, J gene, CDR3 DNA, CDR3 protein. The D gene is left open where the match is weak.

d_call: NA; v_call: TRBV2; j_call: TRBJ1-2; cdr3_nt: TGTGCCACTGCCCTTACACCGAACTATGGCTACACCTTC; cdr3_aa: CATALTPNYGYTF
d_call: NA; v_call: TRBV30; j_call: TRBJ1-2; cdr3_nt: TGTGCCTGGAGCGCCCCGGGGTATGAGGACTATGGCTACACCTTC; cdr3_aa: CAWSAPGYEDYGYTF
d_call: TRBD2; v_call: TRBV2; j_call: TRBJ2-3; cdr3_nt: TGTGCCAGCAGTGAAGGACTAGCGGGGGGGTCCACAGATACGCAGTATTTT; cdr3_aa: CASSEGLAGGSTDTQYF
d_call: NA; v_call: TRBV5-1; j_call: TRBJ2-1; cdr3_nt: TGCGCCAGCAGCTTGGACCCCCCGAGCTCCTACAATGAGCAGTTCTTC; cdr3_aa: CASSLDPPSSYNEQFF
d_call: NA; v_call: TRBV6-5; j_call: TRBJ2-7; cdr3_nt: TGTGCCAGCAGTTACCTACAGGGACCCTACGAGCAGTACTTC; cdr3_aa: CASSYLQGPYEQYF
d_call: TRBD1; v_call: TRBV6-6; j_call: TRBJ1-5; cdr3_nt: TGTGCCAGCAGTCCCCATGGACAGGGAGGTCAGCCCCAGCATTTT; cdr3_aa: CASSPHGQGGQPQHF
d_call: NA; v_call: TRBV27; j_call: TRBJ1-2; cdr3_nt: TGTGCCAGCAGTTTGCAGGGTTCCTATGGCTACACCTTC; cdr3_aa: CASSLQGSYGYTF
d_call: NA; v_call: TRBV5-6; j_call: TRBJ2-7; cdr3_nt: TGTGCCAGCGGCGCAGGGGTGGGCTACGAGCAGTACTTC; cdr3_aa: CASGAGVGYEQYF
d_call: TRBD2; v_call: TRBV13; j_call: TRBJ2-1; cdr3_nt: TGTGCCAGCAGCCCCCTCACGGGGGGTGACAATGAGCAGTTCTTC; cdr3_aa: CASSPLTGGDNEQFF
d_call: NA; v_call: TRBV19; j_call: TRBJ2-2; cdr3_nt: TGTGCCAGTAGTATAAAATTCTTTCAGGACAGAGCGAACACCGGGGAGCTGTTTTTT; cdr3_aa: CASSIKFFQDRANTGELFF